This TCR beta chain was found in a study of blood T cell repertoires in COVID-19 (dated by TCRdb to between 2020 and 2021). About the study as a whole: Collaborator samples came from the United States, Italy and Spain and covered acute and convalescent phases of COVID-19. HLA class I and class II types, where available, came from metadata supplied by the sample provider rather than from assay-based typing. The repertoires were made available in a free public database intended to serve as a resource for research on the immune response to SARS-CoV-2. Sample metadata almost always included a de-identified subject ID, COVID-19 status, age in years and sex. The samples were drawn from two sources: the first 160 participants of the ongoing ImmuneRACE study, and 1,000 to 1,500 subjects contributed by 6 global collaborators. The material from the prospective study consisted of cDNA or gDNA derived from T cells, B-cell-depleted T cells, or PBMCs. Deeply sampled blood TCRbeta repertoires from subjects exposed to, actively infected with, or recovered from COVID-19 were included in the dataset.

Concerning this clone: The antigen it recognizes is unknown. Base qualities were left out, and no much larger clone turns up one base away.

The immunoSEQ Assay, a bias-controlled multiplex PCR, was used to amplify TCRbeta CDR3 regions from genomic DNA. Per the original workflow: Within the assay, amplification of reference gene primers was used to estimate how many nucleated cells each sample contained. To quantify the absolute abundance of each unique TCRbeta CDR3 rearrangement, sequence reads were collapsed and filtered. For each sample, productive Simpson clonality was calculated as the square root of Simpson's diversity index across productive rearrangements. TCRdb mirrors the immuneACCESS table, restricted to in-frame sequences. Some clones are absent from its copies; in checked studies, under half trace to an unresolved V gene, and the reason for the others is unknown. That table gives V, J and clone size, and the DNA gave D and trimming. Here the sample has more than 250,000 clones; around 80% occur a single time. Together, the top ten hold about 1.2% of the sample.

Broad study findings and their caveats: How much clinical and demographic metadata was included differed by source and by participant, and the metadata was provided uncurated.

Here V drops 5 bases and J drops 0 bases, and the junction holds 7 bases not matched to any gene. The CDR1 and CDR2 encoded by the germline V gene (reference sequence) are SEHNR and FQNEAQ. Including cysteine and phenylalanine, the CDR3 has 17 amino acids. This entry keeps only the CDR3 DNA: 51 bases, framed from base 1. The collaborating institutions used their own protocols to collect whole blood in K2EDTA tubes. Collaborator samples were shipped for TCRbeta analysis as frozen whole blood, isolated PBMCs, or DNA extracted from either sample type. Sequenced sample: peripheral blood. The sequence links TRBV7-9 to TRBJ2-3; 11 bases in the middle match TRBD2. This TCR was sampled from a woman aged 50 to 65 with acute or convalescent COVID-19. The CDR3 protein is CASSLRRTSGSTDTQYF. The nucleotide sequence is TGTGCCAGCAGCCTGCGACGGACTAGCGGGAGCACAGATACGCAGTATTTT.